This T cell receptor (beta chain) was captured by sequencing in a study of T cells in Graves' hyperthyroidism and ophthalmopathy. General observations from the study: Ophthalmopathy was distinguished from stable hyperthyroidism by 13 V-J signatures. A median about 7 months before onset, the model predicted ophthalmopathy.

A patient was excluded if there was uncontrolled infection, other autoimmune disease, pregnancy or lactation. Together with thyroid ultrasound, orbital computed tomography, serum thyroxine and TRAb, clinical symptoms were used for diagnoses. The CDR3 runs to 16 residues. CDR1 is GTSNPN, CDR2 SVGIG, per germline (reference sequence). With V trimmed by 3 bases and J by 4 bases, 8 bases remained unmatched. TCR beta CDR3 regions were amplified from RNA transcripts. First-round RT-PCR with HTBI primers amplified the TCR CDR3 region. TCRdb used MiXCR to reprocess the multiplex PCR reads, holding one entry per CDR3 protein. The table includes hundreds of thousands of distinct CDR3 sequences, roughly 15% detected once. This clonotype was found many times. Antigen specificity is unknown.

Sequences were obtained from blood. This chain uses TRBV30 with TRBJ2-2; 10 bases are shared with TRBD2. This sequence originates from a woman aged 30 to 39 with Graves' hyperthyroidism. The CDR3 loop reads CAWRRLAGDTTGELFF. CDR3 coding DNA: TGTGCCTGGAGAAGGCTAGCGGGAGACACCACCGGGGAGCTGTTTTTT.